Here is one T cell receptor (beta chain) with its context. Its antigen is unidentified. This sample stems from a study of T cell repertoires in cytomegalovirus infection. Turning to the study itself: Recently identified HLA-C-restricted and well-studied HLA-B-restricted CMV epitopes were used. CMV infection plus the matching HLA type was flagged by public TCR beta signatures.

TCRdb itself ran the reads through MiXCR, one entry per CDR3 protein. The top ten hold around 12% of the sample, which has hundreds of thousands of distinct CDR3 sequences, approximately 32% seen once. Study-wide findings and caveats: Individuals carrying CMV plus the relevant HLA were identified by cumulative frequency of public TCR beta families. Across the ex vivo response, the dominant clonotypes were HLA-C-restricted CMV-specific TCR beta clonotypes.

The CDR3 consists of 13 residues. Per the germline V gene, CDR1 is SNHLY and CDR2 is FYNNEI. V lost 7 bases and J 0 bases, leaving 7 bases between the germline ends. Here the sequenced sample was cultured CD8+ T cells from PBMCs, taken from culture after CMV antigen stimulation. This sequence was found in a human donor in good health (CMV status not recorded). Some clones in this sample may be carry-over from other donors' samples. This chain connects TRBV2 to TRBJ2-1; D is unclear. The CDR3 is CASTISSYNEQFF. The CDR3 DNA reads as TGTGCCAGCACCATAAGCTCCTACAATGAGCAGTTCTTC.